These 3 T cell receptor beta chains were sequenced from one sample in a study of identifying expanded T cells in peripheral blood. Generated by immunoSEQ multiplex PCR, the TCRdb table keeps only in-frame clones and is missing some. The table has 75,000 to 100,000 clones, 75% to 90% seen once. Sequenced material: blood. The source of these receptors is a person aged 18 to 75 in good health.

V usage is TRBV5-1 and J usage is TRBJ2-2; 10 positions agree with TRBD2. There are 15 residues in the CDR3. CDR1 is SGHRS and CDR2 is YFSETQ in the germline V gene. Trimming took 7 bases from V and 1 from J; bases not matched to a gene: 4. The CDR3 DNA is TGCGCCAGCTGCCGGACTAGCGGGAACACCGGGGAGCTGTTTTTT. It specifies CASCRTSGNTGELFF.

This chain connects TRBV4-3 to TRBJ1-2, with D uncertain. This CDR3 contains 15 residues. The germline V gene encodes CDR1 LGHNA and CDR2 YSLEER. Deletions cut 4 bases from V and 5 bases from J, with 17 bases between. The CDR3 DNA sequence: TGCGCCAGCAGCCCCCGGACCTGGGCCGCGTATGGCTACACCTTC. This encodes CASSPRTWAAYGYTF.

The chain links TRBV28 to TRBJ1-2; 10 bases match TRBD1. This CDR3 has 15 residues. CDR1 is MDHEN and CDR2 is SYDVKM in the germline V gene. V was pared by 3 bases and J by 8 bases, with 9 bases of the junction left unmatched. The CDR3 bases are TGTGCCAGCAGTTTTCCTCTGACAGGGGGCGGCGGCTACACCTTC. Translated, it gives CASSFPLTGGGGYTF.